The source of this T cell receptor beta chain is a study of sequential checkpoint blockade in melanoma. The wider study: Maintenance nivolumab came after either treatment sequence.

Treatment reported: randomized to nivolumab then ipilimumab (arm A) or the reverse (arm B). No patient had prior DNA-damaging chemotherapy. Live CD3+CD8+ CD19− CD56− cells were sorted from PBMCs. This clone occurred a few times. Trimming removed 5 bases at V and 4 bases at J, with 11 bases between. Germline V gives CDR1 MDHEN, CDR2 SYDVKM. This CDR3 has 13 amino acids. The protocol was immunoSEQ multiplex PCR, while the TCRdb copy is restricted to in-frame clones and leaves out a portion. In the table there are about 9,100 clones, about 68% of which are singletons. The receptor comes from a human donor with melanoma. The source material was CD8+ T cells sorted from blood (inferred from file names), sampled from a patient given nivolumab and ipilimumab in sequence. The rearrangement links TRBV28 to TRBJ1-2; D uncertain. The DNA for the CDR3 is TGTGCCAGCAGTCGAGGTACCGGCTATGGCTACACCTTC. It specifies CASSRGTGYGYTF.